This is a list of T cell receptor beta chains from one sample in a study of blood T cell repertoires in COVID-19. The table came from immunoSEQ multiplex PCR; TCRdb's copy has only in-frame clones and leaves some out. The sample has about 67,000 clones; 86% are singletons. Sequencing used peripheral blood. Receptors were obtained from a man aged 45-65 years with active COVID-19. CDR3s leave out the opening cysteine and the closing phenylalanine or tryptophan. D genes are given only for firm matches.

>TRBV5-1|.|TRBJ1-1
ASSLGAGTNTEAF
>TRBV19|.|TRBJ1-5
ASTARGFNQPQH
>TRBV9|TRBD2|TRBJ2-1
ASSAWTSGNEQF
>TRBV11-3|TRBD1|TRBJ2-1
ASSPFPGTGPYNEQF
>TRBV10-3|.|TRBJ2-7
AITPARANLDEQY
>TRBV5-1|.|TRBJ2-3
ASRLATDTQY
>TRBV20-1|TRBD2|TRBJ2-7
SASNRVTSGRKNEQY
>TRBV6-2/TRBV6-3|.|TRBJ1-5
ASSLRAGSNQPQH
>TRBV21-1|.|TRBJ2-1
ASSSRGGLFNEQF
>TRBV6-2/TRBV6-3|TRBD1|TRBJ2-7
ASSQRDRRSYEQY
>TRBV15|TRBD1|TRBJ2-1
ATSRLGQGRGNEQF
>TRBV6-5|.|TRBJ2-2
ALGAAKNTGELF
>TRBV2|.|TRBJ2-7
AILRGYPSYEQY
>TRBV27|.|TRBJ2-7
ASSGGQNYEQY
>TRBV6-5|.|TRBJ1-4
ASRTSGGKLF
>TRBV9|TRBD2|TRBJ2-7
ASSQEVAGYEQY
>TRBV6-4|.|TRBJ2-1
ASSDSAESGEQF
>TRBV4-3|TRBD1|TRBJ2-7
ASSQGVRGRTYEQY
>TRBV24-1|TRBD2|TRBJ2-3
ATSEVAGGGTDTQY
>TRBV5-1|.|TRBJ2-5
ASSTRTAQETQY
>TRBV27|TRBD2|TRBJ2-3
ASSSSGAVYTQY
>TRBV7-9|.|TRBJ1-1
ASSPTGNTEAF
>TRBV5-4|TRBD1|TRBJ2-2
ASSLGTGHTGELF
>TRBV5-1|TRBD1|TRBJ1-2
ASSLGQRQGGNYGYT
>TRBV5-5|.|TRBJ2-1
ASSLGDNEQF
>TRBV5-1|.|TRBJ1-6
ASSLGTQPSYNSPLH